The entry below gives a single TCR beta chain sequence along with its context. What it binds is unknown. V was shortened by 0 bases and J by 7 bases, with 4 bases between the two germline ends. CDR3 length: 13 amino acids. Looked up from germline, CDR1 is LGHNA and CDR2 is YSLEER. TCRdb itself ran the 5' RACE reads through MiXCR, one entry per CDR3 protein. The repertoire consists of 310,000 or so distinct CDR3 sequences, with roughly 15% occurring once and the leading ten covering roughly 20%. This sample stems from a study of T-cell memory formation after mild COVID-19. The study, taken as a whole, reports: Clones contracting day 15 to 85 were balanced CD4/CD8; later expanders leaned CD4+. Specificity for SARS-CoV-2 was not confirmed among the second-wave clones peaking on day 37. A subset of responding clones appeared in pre-infection memory, suggesting cross-reactive memory joined.

Sequencing was done on a sample of PBMCs or a T cell subset sorted from them (not recorded which). The origin of this receptor is a young man who had mild COVID-19 (a few samples of this study predate the infection). Cell type and time point are not known. The rearrangement links TRBV4-3 to TRBJ1-6; D remains unclear. The CDR3: CASSQEDNSPLHF. In DNA form, the CDR3 reads TGCGCCAGCAGCCAAGAGGACAATTCACCCCTCCACTTT.